The rows below give T cell receptor beta chains drawn from one sample of a study of blood T cell repertoires in COVID-19. Produced via immunoSEQ multiplex PCR; TCRdb's table is partial and in-frame only. The repertoire holds approximately 250,000 clones, with 86% as singletons. Sequencing was carried out using peripheral blood. These receptor sequences come from a woman older than 75 with COVID-19, enrolled during active disease. Each CDR3 is given with its conserved first and last residue. The order of the fields is D gene, J gene, V gene, clone size, CDR3 protein, CDR3 DNA. D genes are given only for firm matches. A row's size may be missing; if present it is once, few, many or a size class.

D: -; J: TRBJ1-6; V: TRBV9; size: few; CDR3: CASRGVRDNSPLHF; DNA: TGTGCCAGCCGGGGGGTCAGGGATAATTCACCCCTCCACTTT
D: -; J: TRBJ2-2; V: TRBV28; size: -; CDR3: CASKGTGELFF; DNA: TGTGCCAGCAAGGGGACCGGGGAGCTGTTTTTT
D: TRBD2; J: TRBJ2-1; V: TRBV30; size: -; CDR3: CAWTEWVIGGGANEQFF; DNA: TGTGCCTGGACCGAGTGGGTGATTGGCGGGGGGGCCAATGAGCAGTTCTTC
D: -; J: TRBJ2-2; V: TRBV6-5; size: once; CDR3: CASSPLLSTGELFF; DNA: TGTGCCAGCAGTCCACTCTTGAGTACCGGGGAGCTGTTTTTT
D: TRBD1; J: TRBJ1-6; V: TRBV28; size: -; CDR3: CASSLGTGSYNSPLHF; DNA: TGTGCCAGCAGTCTCGGGACAGGGTCCTATAATTCACCCCTCCACTTT
D: TRBD2; J: TRBJ2-1; V: TRBV2; size: few; CDR3: CASKLAGVEFF; DNA: TGTGCCAGCAAGCTAGCGGGGGTGGAGTTCTTC
D: TRBD2; J: TRBJ2-3; V: TRBV19; size: -; CDR3: CASLRSGGGDTQYF; DNA: TGTGCCAGTCTCCGGAGCGGGGGAGGTGATACGCAGTATTTT
D: -; J: TRBJ2-7; V: TRBV12-3/TRBV12-4; size: few; CDR3: CASRQQAYEQYF; DNA: TGTGCCAGCAGACAGCAGGCATACGAGCAGTACTTC
D: -; J: TRBJ1-5; V: TRBV3-1/TRBV3-2; size: -; CDR3: CASSQGTGRGPQHF; DNA: TGTGCCAGCAGCCAAGGGACGGGGAGGGGGCCCCAGCATTTT
D: TRBD2; J: TRBJ2-5; V: TRBV7-8; size: -; CDR3: CASSPSSGGARETQYF; DNA: TGTGCCAGCAGCCCCTCTAGCGGGGGGGCCCGCGAGACCCAGTACTTC
D: -; J: TRBJ1-2; V: TRBV7-2; size: -; CDR3: CASSSPGAGAYGYTF; DNA: TGTGCCAGCAGCTCCCCAGGGGCGGGAGCATATGGCTACACCTTC
D: -; J: TRBJ2-1; V: TRBV18; size: -; CDR3: CASSPQTGFYNEQFF; DNA: TGTGCCAGCTCACCCCAGACAGGTTTCTACAATGAGCAGTTCTTC
D: -; J: TRBJ2-5; V: TRBV11-2; size: -; CDR3: CASRGVPPETQYF; DNA: TGTGCCAGCAGAGGGGTTCCGCCGGAGACCCAGTACTTC
D: TRBD2; J: TRBJ2-1; V: TRBV11-3; size: -; CDR3: CASSSQRGGSSYNEQFF; DNA: TGTGCCAGCAGCTCCCAGCGGGGGGGAAGCTCCTACAATGAGCAGTTCTTC
D: -; J: TRBJ1-1; V: TRBV24-1; size: -; CDR3: CATSDFDNMNTEAFF; DNA: TGTGCCACCAGTGATTTTGACAACATGAACACTGAAGCTTTCTTT
D: -; J: TRBJ2-7; V: TRBV6-2/TRBV6-3; size: -; CDR3: CASSYYGGGSYEQYF; DNA: TGTGCCAGCAGTTACTATGGGGGAGGCTCCTACGAGCAGTACTTC
D: -; J: TRBJ2-2; V: TRBV6-6; size: -; CDR3: CASRYQGGSGGELFF; DNA: TGTGCCAGCAGATACCAGGGGGGTAGTGGCGGGGAGCTGTTTTTT
D: -; J: TRBJ1-4; V: TRBV30; size: -; CDR3: CAWSRPAGRGEKLFF; DNA: TGTGCCTGGAGTAGACCCGCGGGCCGAGGTGAAAAACTGTTTTTT
D: TRBD1; J: TRBJ1-1; V: TRBV10-1; size: -; CDR3: CASSRTGSEAFF; DNA: TGCGCCAGCAGCCGGACAGGCTCCGAAGCTTTCTTT
D: -; J: TRBJ1-1; V: TRBV5-1; size: -; CDR3: CASSLEGPGGNTEAFF; DNA: TGCGCCAGCAGCTTGGAAGGTCCAGGAGGAAACACTGAAGCTTTCTTT
D: -; J: TRBJ2-2; V: TRBV5-1; size: -; CDR3: CASGETGNTGELFF; DNA: TGCGCCAGCGGCGAGACAGGGAACACCGGGGAGCTGTTTTTT
D: -; J: TRBJ2-5; V: TRBV9; size: -; CDR3: CASSVSSSAKETQYF; DNA: TGTGCCAGCAGCGTATCCTCTAGCGCAAAAGAGACCCAGTACTTC